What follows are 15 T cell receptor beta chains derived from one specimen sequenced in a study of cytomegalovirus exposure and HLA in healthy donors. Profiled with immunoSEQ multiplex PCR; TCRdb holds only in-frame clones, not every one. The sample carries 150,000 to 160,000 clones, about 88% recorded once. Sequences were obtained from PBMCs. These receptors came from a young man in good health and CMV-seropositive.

The CDR3 bases are TGTGCCAGCAGCTCGGGTGGAGGGGCAAACTCCTACGAGCAGTACTTC. Its protein product is CASSSGGGANSYEQYF. This sequence joins TRBV5-6 and TRBJ2-7; TRBD2 is a possible D gene (6 bases). The CDR3 length is 16 residues. Deletions cut 3 bases from V and 0 bases from J, with 16 bases between. Germline V gene lookup returns CDR1 SGHDT and CDR2 YYEEEE.

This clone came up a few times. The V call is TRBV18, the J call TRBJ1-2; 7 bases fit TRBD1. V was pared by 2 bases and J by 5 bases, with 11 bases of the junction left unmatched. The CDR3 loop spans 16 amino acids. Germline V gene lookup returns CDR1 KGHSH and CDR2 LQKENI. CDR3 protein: CASSPTNGQGGYGYTF. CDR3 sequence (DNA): TGTGCCAGCTCACCAACCAACGGGCAGGGGGGTTATGGCTACACCTTC.

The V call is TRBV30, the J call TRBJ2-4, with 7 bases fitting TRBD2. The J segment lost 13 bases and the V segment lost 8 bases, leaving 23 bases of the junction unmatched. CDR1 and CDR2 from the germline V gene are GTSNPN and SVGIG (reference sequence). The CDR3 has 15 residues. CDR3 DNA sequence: TGTGCCCTCTACGTGGGGCTAGCGGCTCAGTCGGGACAGTACTTC. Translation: CALYVGLAAQSGQYF.

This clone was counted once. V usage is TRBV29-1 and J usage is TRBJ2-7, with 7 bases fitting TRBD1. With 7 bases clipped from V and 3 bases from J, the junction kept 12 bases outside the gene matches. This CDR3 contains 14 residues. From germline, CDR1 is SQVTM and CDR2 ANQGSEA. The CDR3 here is CSAVRTGPFYEQYF. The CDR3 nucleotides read TGCAGCGCCGTTCGGACAGGACCCTTCTACGAGCAGTACTTC.

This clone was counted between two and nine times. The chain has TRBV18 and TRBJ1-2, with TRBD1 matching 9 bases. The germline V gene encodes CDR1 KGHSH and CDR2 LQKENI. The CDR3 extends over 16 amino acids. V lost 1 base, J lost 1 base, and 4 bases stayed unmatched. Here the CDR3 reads CASSPRETGGNYGYTF. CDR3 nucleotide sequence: TGTGCCAGCTCACCACGTGAGACAGGGGGTAACTATGGCTACACCTTC.

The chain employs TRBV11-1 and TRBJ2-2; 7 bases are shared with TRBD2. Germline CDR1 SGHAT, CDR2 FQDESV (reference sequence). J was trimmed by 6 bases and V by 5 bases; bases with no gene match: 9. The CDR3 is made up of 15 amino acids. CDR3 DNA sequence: TGTGCCAGCAGCCCTACTAGCGTTCGCGCCGGGGAGCTGTTTTTT. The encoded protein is CASSPTSVRAGELFF. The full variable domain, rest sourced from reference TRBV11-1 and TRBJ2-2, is EAEVAQSPRYKITEKSQAVAFWCDPISGHATLYWYRQILGQGPELLVQFQDESVVDDSQLPKDRFSAERLKGVDSTLKIQPAELGDSAMYLCASSPTSVRAGELFFGEGSRLTVL.

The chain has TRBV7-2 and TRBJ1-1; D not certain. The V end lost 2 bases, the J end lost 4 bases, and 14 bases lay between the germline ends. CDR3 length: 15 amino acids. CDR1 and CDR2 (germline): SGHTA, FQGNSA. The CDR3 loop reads CASSLSGARRTEAFF. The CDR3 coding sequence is TGTGCCAGCAGCTTATCCGGAGCGAGACGCACTGAAGCTTTCTTT.

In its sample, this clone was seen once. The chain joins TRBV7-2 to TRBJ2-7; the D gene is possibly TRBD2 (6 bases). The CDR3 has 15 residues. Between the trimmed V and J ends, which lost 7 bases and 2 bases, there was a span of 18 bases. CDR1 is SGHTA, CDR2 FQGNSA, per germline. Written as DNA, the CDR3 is TGTGCCAGCACCGTTCGGGGACTTAGTCCCTACGAGCAGTACTTC. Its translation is CASTVRGLSPYEQYF.

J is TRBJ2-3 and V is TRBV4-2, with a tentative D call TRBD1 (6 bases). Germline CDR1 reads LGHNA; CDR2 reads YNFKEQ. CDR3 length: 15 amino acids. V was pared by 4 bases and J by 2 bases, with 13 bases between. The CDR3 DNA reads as TGTGCCAGCAGCCCGCCGGGACATAACACAGATACGCAGTATTTT. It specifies CASSPPGHNTDTQYF.

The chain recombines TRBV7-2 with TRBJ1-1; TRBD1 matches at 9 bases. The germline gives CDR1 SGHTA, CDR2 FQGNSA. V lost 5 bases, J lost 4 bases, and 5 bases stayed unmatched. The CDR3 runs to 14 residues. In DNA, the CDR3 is TGTGCCAGCAGCGTGGGACAGGGAACCACTGAAGCTTTCTTT. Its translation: CASSVGQGTTEAFF.

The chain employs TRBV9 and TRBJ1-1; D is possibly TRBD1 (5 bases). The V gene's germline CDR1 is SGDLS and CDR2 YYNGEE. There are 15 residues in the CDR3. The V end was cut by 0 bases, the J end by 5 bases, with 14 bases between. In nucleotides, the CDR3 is TGTGCCAGCAGCGTAGACGGCAGGGTCGGGACTGAAGCTTTCTTT. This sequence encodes CASSVDGRVGTEAFF.

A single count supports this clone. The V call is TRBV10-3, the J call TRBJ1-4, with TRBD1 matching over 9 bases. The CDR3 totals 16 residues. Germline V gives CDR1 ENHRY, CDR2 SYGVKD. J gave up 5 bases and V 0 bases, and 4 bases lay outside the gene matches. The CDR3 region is CAISESRQGENEKLFF. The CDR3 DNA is TGTGCCATCAGTGAGTCGAGACAGGGGGAGAATGAAAAACTGTTTTTT.

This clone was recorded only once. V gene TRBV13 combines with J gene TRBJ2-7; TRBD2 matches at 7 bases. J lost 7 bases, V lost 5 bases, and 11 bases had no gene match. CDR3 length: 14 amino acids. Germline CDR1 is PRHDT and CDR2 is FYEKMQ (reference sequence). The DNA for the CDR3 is TGTGCCAGCAGCCTAGAAGGTGGGGGGGGAGAGCAGTACTTC. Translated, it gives CASSLEGGGGEQYF.

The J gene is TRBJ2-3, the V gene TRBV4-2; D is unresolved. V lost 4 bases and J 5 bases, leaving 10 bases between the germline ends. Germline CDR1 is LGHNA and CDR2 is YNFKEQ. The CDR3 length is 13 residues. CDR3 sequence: CASSPDTVDTQYF. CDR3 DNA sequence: TGTGCCAGCAGCCCAGACACGGTAGATACGCAGTATTTT.

CDR3 in DNA: TGTGCCAGCAGCTTAGCCCCCGGGACTTGGAACACCGGGGAGCTGTTTTTT. As protein: CASSLAPGTWNTGELFF. The V and J genes are TRBV7-6 and TRBJ2-2; tentatively, D is TRBD2 (6 bases). Trimming left V 0 bases short and J 1 base short, with 12 bases between. From germline, CDR1 is SGHVS and CDR2 FNYEAQ. This CDR3 contains 17 residues.